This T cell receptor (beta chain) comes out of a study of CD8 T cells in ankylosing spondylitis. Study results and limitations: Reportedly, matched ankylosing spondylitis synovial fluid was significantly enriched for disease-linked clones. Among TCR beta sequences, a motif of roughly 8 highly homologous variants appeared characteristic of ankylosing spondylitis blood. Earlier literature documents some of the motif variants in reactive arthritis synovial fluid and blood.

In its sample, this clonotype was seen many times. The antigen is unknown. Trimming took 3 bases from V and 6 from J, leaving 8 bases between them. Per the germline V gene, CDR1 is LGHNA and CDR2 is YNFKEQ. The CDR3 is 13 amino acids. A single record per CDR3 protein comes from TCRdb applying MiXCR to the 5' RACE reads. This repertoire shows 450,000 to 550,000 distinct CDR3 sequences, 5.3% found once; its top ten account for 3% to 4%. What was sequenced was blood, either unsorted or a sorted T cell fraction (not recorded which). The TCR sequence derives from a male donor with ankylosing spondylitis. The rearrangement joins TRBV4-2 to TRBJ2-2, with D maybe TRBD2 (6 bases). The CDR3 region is CASSHPGAGELFF. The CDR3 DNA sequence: TGTGCCAGCAGCCACCCGGGGGCCGGGGAGCTGTTTTTT.